This TCR beta chain was identified during a study of PD-1 blockade in classical Hodgkin lymphoma. Germline CDR1 reads SEHNR; CDR2 reads FQNEAQ (reference sequence). Trimming left V 1 base short and J 2 bases short, with 15 bases between. The CDR3 sequence is 16 residues long. This clone was detected only a few times. The table came from immunoSEQ multiplex PCR; TCRdb's copy has only in-frame clones and leaves some out. Of 11,000 or so clones listed, roughly 84% were seen once; the top ten hold 30% to 40%. Every patient experienced relapse after autologous stem cell transplantation, and brentuximab vedotin exposure varied. By magnetic negative selection, CD8+ T cells were isolated from the thawed PBMCs.

This TCR was recovered from a human donor with classical Hodgkin lymphoma. The V and J genes are TRBV7-9 and TRBJ2-7; the D gene could be TRBD1 or TRBD2 (5 bases each). The sequences come from CD8+ T cells from blood, collected at baseline. The CDR3: CASSLVRDVEAYEQYF. For the CDR3, the DNA is TGTGCCAGCAGCTTAGTCCGGGACGTCGAAGCCTACGAGCAGTACTTC.